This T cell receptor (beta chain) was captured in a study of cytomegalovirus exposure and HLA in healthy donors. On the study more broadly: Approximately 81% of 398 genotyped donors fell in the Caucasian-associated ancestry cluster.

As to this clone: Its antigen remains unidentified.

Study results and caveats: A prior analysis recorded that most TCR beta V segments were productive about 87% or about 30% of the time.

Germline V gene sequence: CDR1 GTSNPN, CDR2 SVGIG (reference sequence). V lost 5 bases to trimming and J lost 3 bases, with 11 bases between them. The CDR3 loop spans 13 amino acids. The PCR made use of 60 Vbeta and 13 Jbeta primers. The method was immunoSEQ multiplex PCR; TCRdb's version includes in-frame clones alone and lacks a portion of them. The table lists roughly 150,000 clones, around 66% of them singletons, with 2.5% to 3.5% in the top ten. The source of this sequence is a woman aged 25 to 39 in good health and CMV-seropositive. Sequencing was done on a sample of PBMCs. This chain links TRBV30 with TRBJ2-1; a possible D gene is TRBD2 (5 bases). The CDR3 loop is CAWLPADYNEQFF. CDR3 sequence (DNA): TGTGCCTGGTTGCCAGCGGACTACAATGAGCAGTTCTTC.